The 10 T cell receptor beta chains reported below all come from one sample, sequenced in a study of glioma-infiltrating T cells after dendritic cell vaccination. Sequencing used immunoSEQ multiplex PCR; TCRdb keeps in-frame clones, though not all of them. This sample has tens of thousands of clones, with approximately 90% found just once. Specimen: blood, collected before dendritic cell vaccination. Every receptor here comes from a human donor with glioblastoma.

This clone was seen just once. This chain uses TRBV25-1 with TRBJ1-1, with a tentative D call TRBD1 (5 bases). This CDR3 has 12 amino acids. CDR1 is MGHDK, CDR2 SYGVNS, per germline. V was clipped by 8 bases and J by 7 bases, with 14 bases between them. CDR3 sequence reads: CASGPGGFEAFF. The CDR3 DNA reads TGTGCCAGCGGACCCGGGGGATTTGAAGCTTTCTTT. The full variable domain, in which reference TRBV25-1 and TRBJ1-1 provide the parts outside the CDR3, is EADIYQTPRYLVIGTGKKITLECSQTMGHDKMYWYQQDPGMELHLIHYSYGVNSTEKGDLSSESTVSRIRTEHFPLTLESARPSHTSQYLCASGPGGFEAFFGQGTRLTVV.

J is TRBJ2-5 and V is TRBV9, with 9 bases lining up with TRBD2. Germline assignment: CDR1 SGDLS and CDR2 YYNGEE. The CDR3 totals 15 residues. V lost 2 bases and J lost 5; bases outside the gene matches: 7. CDR3 residues: CASSVSGSTLETQYF. CDR3 in DNA: TGTGCCAGCAGCGTTAGCGGGAGTACGTTGGAGACCCAGTACTTC.

A single count supports this clone. The chain is built from TRBV19 and TRBJ1-5, with D possibly TRBD1 on 5 matching bases. From germline, CDR1 is LNHDA and CDR2 SQIVND (reference sequence). Trimming cost V 3 bases and J 7 bases, with 10 bases left between them. There are 13 residues in the CDR3. CDR3 residues: CASSIEGRQPQHF. In nucleotides, the CDR3 is TGTGCCAGTAGTATCGAGGGGAGGCAGCCCCAGCATTTT.

The genes are TRBV4-2 and TRBJ2-1, with 8 bases matching TRBD2. The V gene end was trimmed by 1 base and the J gene end by 6 bases; junction bases not matched to a gene: 8. The CDR3 spans 16 residues. CDR1 is LGHNA and CDR2 is YNFKEQ in the germline V gene. CDR3: CASSQVSGRGSNEQFF. For the CDR3, the DNA is TGTGCCAGCAGCCAAGTCTCCGGGAGGGGGAGCAATGAGCAGTTCTTC.

This chain links TRBV19 with TRBJ2-3, with 10 bases fitting TRBD2. This CDR3 is built from 19 residues. J was trimmed by 6 bases and V by 1 base; bases with no gene match: 16. The germline V gene has CDR1 LNHDA and CDR2 SQIVND (reference sequence). This CDR3 is CASSIGSGGAYRSSDTQYF. CDR3 DNA sequence: TGTGCCAGTAGTATAGGAAGCGGGGGGGCCTATAGGTCCTCTGATACGCAGTATTTT.

The V gene is TRBV7-2, the J gene TRBJ1-1; 8 positions match TRBD1. V gave up 0 bases and J gave up 0 bases; unmatched junction bases: 0. This CDR3 spans 15 amino acids. Germline CDR1 SGHTA, CDR2 FQGNSA. CDR3 sequence: CASSLATGVNTEAFF. In nucleotides, the CDR3 is TGTGCCAGCAGCTTAGCGACAGGGGTGAACACTGAAGCTTTCTTT.

J is TRBJ2-3 and V is TRBV19; D possibly corresponds to TRBD2 (5 bases). Germline assignment: CDR1 LNHDA and CDR2 SQIVND (reference sequence). V dropped 3 bases and J dropped 5 bases, with 9 bases sitting between them. The CDR3 is 13 amino acids. CDR3 nucleotide sequence: TGTGCCAGTAGTATCCGAGGGATAGATACGCAGTATTTT. Its protein is CASSIRGIDTQYF.

This rearrangement joins TRBV7-2 to TRBJ1-1, with D tentatively TRBD1 (5 bases). The CDR3 covers 17 residues. Trimming took 4 bases from V and 1 from J, leaving 19 bases between them. The V gene's germline CDR1 is SGHTA and CDR2 FQGNSA. CDR3 in amino acids: CASSSRGGALGNTEAFF. The CDR3, as DNA: TGTGCCAGCAGCTCTAGAGGAGGGGCGCTGGGGAACACTGAAGCTTTCTTT.

The rearrangement joins TRBV11-2 to TRBJ2-7; 10 nucleotides match TRBD2. This CDR3 has 14 residues. V lost 3 bases and J lost 10; bases outside the gene matches: 9. The V gene's germline CDR1 is SGHAT and CDR2 FQNNGV. CDR3 sequence reads: CASSLGLAGEVQYF. Here the CDR3 DNA reads TGTGCCAGCAGCTTGGGGCTAGCGGGGGAGGTTCAGTACTTC.

The table lists this clone with a few counts. The CDR3, as DNA: TGTGCCAGCTCACCGAGACTAGGGAATGAGCAGTTCTTC. This gives the protein CASSPRLGNEQFF. The genes are TRBV18 and TRBJ2-1, with a possible D match to TRBD2 (6 bases). This CDR3 is 13 amino acids long. Trimming took off 3 bases at V and 7 bases at J, with 10 bases between the two ends. Germline V gives CDR1 KGHSH, CDR2 LQKENI.